These 16 T cell receptor beta chains share one sample of origin, sequenced in a study of memory CD4+ T cells and cytomegalovirus serostatus. Sequenced by immunoSEQ multiplex PCR; TCRdb stores in-frame clones only, minus some. Of 50,000 or so clones listed, about three quarters were seen once; the top ten hold about 1.4%. Single viable CD3+CD4+CD8-CD45RO+ cells were sorted as the memory CD4+ T cells. The sample was memory CD4+ T cells from blood. All receptors derive from an adult in good health and CMV-seropositive.

The chain joins TRBV7-2 to TRBJ1-3; no reliable D call. V was shortened by 3 bases and J by 0 bases, with 6 bases between the two germline ends. The CDR3 has 14 residues. Germline CDR1 and CDR2: SGHTA and FQGNSA. CDR3 nucleotide sequence: TGTGCCAGCAGCTTGAGGATCTCTGGAAACACCATATATTTT. This sequence encodes CASSLRISGNTIYF.

The rearrangement links TRBV11-2 to TRBJ2-5; D assignment may be TRBD1 or TRBD2 (7 bases each). Germline CDR1 SGHAT, CDR2 FQNNGV. The CDR3 sequence is 15 residues long. V lost 3 bases and J 5 bases, leaving 16 bases between the germline ends. CDR3 DNA: TGTGCCAGCAGCTTTTCTCTTCAGGGGGGGGAGACCCAGTACTTC. This gives the protein CASSFSLQGGETQYF.

The V and J genes are TRBV6-1 and TRBJ2-3; 8 bases line up with TRBD2. The CDR3 has 15 amino acids. V shed 6 bases, J shed 4 bases, and the junction held 9 bases outside the gene matches. Germline CDR1 is MNHNS and CDR2 is SASEGT. The CDR3 bases are TGTGCCAGCAGCGGCGGGAGGACCCCCCCAGATACGCAGTATTTT. Protein product: CASSGGRTPPDTQYF.

Of note for this clone: Other DNA sequences in this sample translate to the same CDR3. The V gene is TRBV18, the J gene TRBJ2-5, with a weak D call TRBD1 (7 bases). This CDR3 has 13 amino acids. V dropped 4 bases and J dropped 4 bases, with 10 bases sitting between them. The V gene's germline CDR1 is KGHSH and CDR2 LQKENI. The CDR3 spells CASSLQGGETQYF. The CDR3, as DNA: TGTGCCAGCTCACTCCAGGGGGGAGAGACCCAGTACTTC.

This chain uses TRBV19 with TRBJ1-1, with D maybe TRBD1 (5 bases). Trimming left V 5 bases short and J 1 base short, with 17 bases between. Per germline, CDR1 LNHDA and CDR2 SQIVND (reference sequence). The CDR3 sequence is 16 residues long. CDR3 sequence: CASSETGRRTNTEAFF. The CDR3 nucleotides read TGTGCCAGTAGTGAGACGGGACGTCGGACGAACACTGAAGCTTTCTTT.

The rearrangement uses TRBV29-1 and TRBJ2-5; TRBD1 is a possible D gene (6 bases). This CDR3 is 13 amino acids long. The germline V and J ends were trimmed by 7 bases and 0 bases, with 12 bases remaining between them. Germline lookup yields CDR1 SQVTM and CDR2 ANQGSEA. The CDR3 loop is CSGVGTYQETQYF. The CDR3 coding sequence is TGCAGCGGTGTCGGGACATACCAAGAGACCCAGTACTTC. The full variable domain, rest sourced from reference TRBV29-1 and TRBJ2-5, is SAVISQKPSRDICQRGTSLTIQCQVDSQVTMMFWYRQQPGQSLTLIATANQGSEATYESGFVIDKFPISRPNLTFSTLTVSNMSPEDSSIYLCSGVGTYQETQYFGPGTRLLVL.

The J gene is TRBJ2-3, the V gene TRBV5-6, with no clear D. This CDR3 spans 13 amino acids. Per germline, CDR1 SGHDT and CDR2 YYEEEE. V was cut by 0 bases and J by 4 bases, with 6 bases left in between. The CDR3 sequence is CASSLVRADTQYF. CDR3 nucleotide sequence: TGTGCCAGCAGCTTGGTTAGGGCAGATACGCAGTATTTT.

The sample holds a few counts of this clone. V gene TRBV5-1 combines with J gene TRBJ1-1, with 7 nucleotides matching TRBD1. The germline V gene encodes CDR1 SGHRS and CDR2 YFSETQ. The length of the CDR3 is 15 residues. The J segment lost 1 base and the V segment lost 0 bases, leaving 3 bases of the junction unmatched. CDR3 nucleotides: TGCGCCAGCAGCTTGGAGGGACAGCCGAACACTGAAGCTTTCTTT. Translation: CASSLEGQPNTEAFF.

The J gene is TRBJ2-1, the V gene TRBV5-1; maybe TRBD1 (7 bases). From germline, CDR1 is SGHRS and CDR2 YFSETQ. The CDR3 consists of 18 residues. Trimming took 1 base from V and 4 from J, leaving 21 bases between them. The CDR3 loop reads CASSLTGTSGGRYNEQFF. The CDR3, as DNA: TGCGCCAGCAGCTTGACTGGTACATCAGGGGGGCGGTACAATGAGCAGTTCTTC.

This chain uses TRBV29-1 with TRBJ2-3, with D perhaps being TRBD1 or TRBD2 (5 bases each). The CDR3 covers 15 residues. Between the trimmed V and J ends, which lost 5 bases and 5 bases, there was a span of 20 bases. The germline V gene has CDR1 SQVTM and CDR2 ANQGSEA. The CDR3 spells CSVFRPQGVGDTQYF. DNA for the CDR3: TGCAGCGTTTTCCGTCCTCAGGGAGTTGGAGATACGCAGTATTTT.

This chain links TRBV7-9 with TRBJ1-2, with TRBD1 matching over 7 bases. In germline, CDR1 is SEHNR, CDR2 FQNEAQ (reference sequence). The trim removed 5 bases at V and 8 bases at J, leaving 11 bases unmatched. CDR3 length: 14 amino acids. CDR3 in amino acids: CASSPSDRIGGYTF. The CDR3 region has the DNA TGTGCCAGCAGCCCCTCGGACAGGATAGGGGGCTACACCTTC.

The chain recombines TRBV30 with TRBJ1-6, with 7 bases lining up with TRBD1. The trim removed 3 bases at V and 7 bases at J, leaving 9 bases unmatched. Germline V gene data show CDR1 as GTSNPN and CDR2 as SVGIG (reference sequence). The CDR3 loop spans 15 amino acids. The CDR3 protein is CAWSPGQASNSPLHF. CDR3 in DNA: TGTGCCTGGAGCCCAGGACAGGCGTCGAATTCACCCCTCCACTTT.

This clone was observed a single time. The chain carries TRBV7-9 and TRBJ1-5; a weak D match, TRBD1 (5 bases). CDR3 length: 13 amino acids. Trimming pared 3 bases from V and 5 bases from J, leaving 8 bases between. Germline CDR1 reads SEHNR; CDR2 reads FQNEAQ (reference sequence). The CDR3 loop reads CASSLTVDQPQHF. Here the CDR3 DNA reads TGTGCCAGCAGCTTGACAGTAGATCAGCCCCAGCATTTT.

The chain uses TRBV19 and TRBJ1-5; 7 nucleotides line up with TRBD1. Germline V gives CDR1 LNHDA, CDR2 SQIVND (reference sequence). The CDR3 totals 15 residues. V lost 5 bases to trimming and J lost 6 bases; unmatched junction nucleotides: 10. The DNA for the CDR3 is TGTGCCAGTAGTGGGGGGACAGAGGAGGCTCAGCCCCAGCATTTT. This gives the protein CASSGGTEEAQPQHF.

The rearrangement joins TRBV28 to TRBJ2-7; maybe TRBD2 (6 bases). Germline-derived CDR1 and CDR2 are MDHEN and SYDVKM. The CDR3 spans 12 residues. Between the trimmed V and J ends, which lost 5 bases and 6 bases, there was a span of 11 bases. This chain's CDR3 is CASSPGVREQYF. CDR3 in DNA: TGTGCCAGCAGTCCGGGGGTACGCGAGCAGTACTTC.

The chain links TRBV10-3 to TRBJ2-1; 10 bases are shared with TRBD2. V lost 4 bases, J lost 9 bases, and 9 bases stayed unmatched. The CDR3 length is 15 residues. CDR1 and CDR2 (germline): ENHRY, SYGVKD. As DNA, the CDR3 is TGTGCCATCAGTGGATCCCTAGCGGGAGCAGTTGAGCAGTTCTTC. Translating gives CAISGSLAGAVEQFF.